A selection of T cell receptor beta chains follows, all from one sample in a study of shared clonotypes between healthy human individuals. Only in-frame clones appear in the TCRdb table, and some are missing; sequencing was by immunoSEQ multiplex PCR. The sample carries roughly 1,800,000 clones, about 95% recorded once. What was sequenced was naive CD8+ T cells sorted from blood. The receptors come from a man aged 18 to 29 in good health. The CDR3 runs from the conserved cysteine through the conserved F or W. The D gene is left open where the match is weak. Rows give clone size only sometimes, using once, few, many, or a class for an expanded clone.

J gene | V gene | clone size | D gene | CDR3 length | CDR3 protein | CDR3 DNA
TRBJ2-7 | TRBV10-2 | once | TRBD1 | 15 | CASSDPVTGFAEQYF | TGCGCCAGCAGTGACCCGGTGACAGGGTTTGCCGAGCAGTACTTC
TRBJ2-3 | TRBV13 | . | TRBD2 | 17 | CASSSGTSGAATDTQYF | TGTGCCAGCAGCTCCGGGACTAGCGGGGCCGCCACAGATACGCAGTATTTT
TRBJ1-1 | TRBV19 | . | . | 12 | CASSSLNGEAFF | TGTGCCAGTAGTTCCTTAAACGGTGAAGCTTTCTTT
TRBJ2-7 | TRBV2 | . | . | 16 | CASSERLGVGSYEQYF | TGTGCCAGCAGTGAAAGGCTAGGGGTGGGTTCCTACGAGCAGTACTTC
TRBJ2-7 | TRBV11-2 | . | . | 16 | CASSFNSLYTPYEQYF | TGTGCCAGCAGCTTTAATTCCCTCTACACCCCTTACGAGCAGTACTTC
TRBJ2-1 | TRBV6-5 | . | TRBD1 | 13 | CASSLTGGNEQFF | TGTGCCAGCAGTCTTACAGGGGGGAATGAGCAGTTCTTC
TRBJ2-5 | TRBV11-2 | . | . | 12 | CASSLDQETQYF | TGTGCCAGCAGCCTAGATCAGGAGACCCAGTACTTC
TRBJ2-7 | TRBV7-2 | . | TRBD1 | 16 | CASSLAPGTGDYEQYF | TGTGCCAGCAGCTTAGCACCCGGGACAGGGGACTACGAGCAGTACTTC
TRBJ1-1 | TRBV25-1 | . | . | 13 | CATTGVMNTEAFF | TGTGCCACTACCGGGGTCATGAACACTGAAGCTTTCTTT
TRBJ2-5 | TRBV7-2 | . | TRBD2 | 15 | CASSLWTSEQETQYF | TGTGCCAGCAGCTTATGGACTAGCGAACAAGAGACCCAGTACTTC
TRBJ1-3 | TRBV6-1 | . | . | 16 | CASSESAGLSGNTIYF | TGTGCCAGCAGTGAGTCAGCGGGCTTGTCAGGAAACACCATATATTTT
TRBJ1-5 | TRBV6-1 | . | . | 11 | CASSEGQPQHF | TGTGCCAGCAGTGAAGGCCAGCCCCAGCATTTT
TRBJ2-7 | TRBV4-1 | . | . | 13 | CASSHGVSYEQYF | TGCGCCAGCAGCCATGGGGTTTCCTACGAGCAGTACTTC
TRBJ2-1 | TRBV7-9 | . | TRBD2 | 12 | CASSFGEGRQFF | TGTGCCAGCAGCTTCGGGGAGGGGCGGCAGTTCTTC
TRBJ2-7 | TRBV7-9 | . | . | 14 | CASSSPAGSYEQYF | TGTGCCAGCAGCTCCCCCGCAGGTTCCTACGAGCAGTACTTC
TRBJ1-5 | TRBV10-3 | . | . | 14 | CAISEAQGNQPQHF | TGTGCCATCAGTGAGGCGCAGGGCAATCAGCCCCAGCATTTT
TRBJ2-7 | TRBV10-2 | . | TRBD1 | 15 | CASSDRGQGNHEQYF | TGCGCCAGCAGTGACCGTGGACAGGGAAATCATGAGCAGTACTTC
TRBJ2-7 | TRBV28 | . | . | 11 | CASSSNYEQYF | TGTGCCAGCAGTTCAAACTACGAGCAGTACTTC
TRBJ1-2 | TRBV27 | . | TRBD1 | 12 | CASRTGNYGYTF | TGTGCCAGCAGGACAGGGAACTATGGCTACACCTTC
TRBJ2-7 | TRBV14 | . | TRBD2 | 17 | CASSRGLAGNFSYEQYF | TGTGCCAGCAGCCGGGGACTAGCGGGCAACTTCTCCTACGAGCAGTACTTC
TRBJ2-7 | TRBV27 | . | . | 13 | CASSLWADAEQYF | TGTGCCAGCAGTTTGTGGGCAGACGCCGAGCAGTACTTC
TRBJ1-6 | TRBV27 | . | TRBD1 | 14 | CAGSSGQPNSPLHF | TGTGCCGGCAGTTCGGGACAGCCAAATTCACCCCTCCACTTT
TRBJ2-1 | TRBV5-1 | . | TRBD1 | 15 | CASRARQGAYNEQFF | TGCGCCAGCAGGGCGCGCCAGGGGGCCTACAATGAGCAGTTCTTC
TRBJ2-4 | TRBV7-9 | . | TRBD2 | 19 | CASSPRISGIAAAKNIQYF | TGTGCCAGCAGCCCGCGTATTAGCGGGATAGCGGCGGCCAAAAACATTCAGTACTTC
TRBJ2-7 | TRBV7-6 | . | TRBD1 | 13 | CASSGTGFHEQYF | TGTGCCAGCAGCGGGACAGGGTTTCACGAGCAGTACTTC
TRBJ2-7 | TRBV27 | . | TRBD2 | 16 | CASGGGLAMSPYEQYF | TGTGCCAGCGGGGGGGGTCTAGCGATGTCACCGTACGAGCAGTACTTC
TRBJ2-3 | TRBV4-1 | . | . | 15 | CASSQWQGLTDTQYF | TGCGCCAGCAGCCAATGGCAGGGACTCACAGATACGCAGTATTTT
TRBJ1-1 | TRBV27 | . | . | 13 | CASSLWLNTEAFF | TGTGCCAGCAGTTTATGGCTGAACACTGAAGCTTTCTTT
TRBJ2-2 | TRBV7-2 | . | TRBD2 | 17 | CASSLERLAVNTGELFF | TGTGCCAGCAGCTTAGAAAGGCTAGCGGTGAACACCGGGGAGCTGTTTTTT
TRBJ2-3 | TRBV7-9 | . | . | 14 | CASSFSSATDTQYF | TGTGCCAGCAGCTTTAGCTCAGCCACAGATACGCAGTATTTT
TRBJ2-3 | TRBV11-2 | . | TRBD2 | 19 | CASSPGGLAGGRDTDTQYF | TGTGCCAGCAGCCCAGGGGGACTAGCGGGCGGGAGGGACACAGATACGCAGTATTTT
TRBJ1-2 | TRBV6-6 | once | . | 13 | CASSYHGIDGYTF | TGTGCCAGCAGTTACCATGGGATTGATGGCTACACCTTC
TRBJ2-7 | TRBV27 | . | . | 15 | CASSLSHSRPYEQYF | TGTGCCAGCAGTTTATCCCACAGCCGTCCCTACGAGCAGTACTTC
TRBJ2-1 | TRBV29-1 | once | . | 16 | CSVEFSSGFSYNEQFF | TGCAGCGTTGAATTTTCGAGCGGATTCTCCTACAATGAGCAGTTCTTC
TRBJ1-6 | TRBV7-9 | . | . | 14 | CASSLTHKNSPLHF | TGTGCCAGCAGCTTAACGCATAAGAATTCACCCCTCCACTTT
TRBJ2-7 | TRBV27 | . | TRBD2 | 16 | CASSPLLAGGPTEQYF | TGTGCCAGCAGTCCCCTACTAGCGGGAGGGCCAACCGAGCAGTACTTC
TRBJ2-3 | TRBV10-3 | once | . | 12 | CATREGTDTQYF | TGTGCCACCCGAGAAGGGACAGATACGCAGTATTTT
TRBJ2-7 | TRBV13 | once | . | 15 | CASSNPRDGAYEQYF | TGTGCCAGCAGCAACCCCCGGGACGGCGCCTACGAGCAGTACTTC
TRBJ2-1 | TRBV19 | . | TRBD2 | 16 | CATNAAAGAYINEQFF | TGTGCCACCAATGCCGCCGCGGGAGCTTATATCAATGAGCAGTTCTTC
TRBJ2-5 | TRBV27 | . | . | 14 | CASSLGSPQETQYF | TGTGCCAGCAGTTTAGGTTCCCCCCAAGAGACCCAGTACTTC
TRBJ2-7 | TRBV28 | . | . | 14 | CASSYAGGTYEQYF | TGTGCCAGCAGCTACGCCGGGGGCACCTACGAGCAGTACTTC
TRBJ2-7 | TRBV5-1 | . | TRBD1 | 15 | CASSLVPDRSYEQYF | TGCGCCAGCAGCTTGGTTCCGGACAGGAGCTACGAGCAGTACTTC
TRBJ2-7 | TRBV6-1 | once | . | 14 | CASSAIGISYEQYF | TGTGCCAGCAGTGCAATCGGGATCTCCTACGAGCAGTACTTC
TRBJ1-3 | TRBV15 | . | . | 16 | CATSRPGTVSGNTIYF | TGTGCCACCAGCAGACCCGGGACGGTCTCTGGAAACACCATATATTTT
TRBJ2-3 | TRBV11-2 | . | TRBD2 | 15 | CASSLVLGGEDTQYF | TGTGCCAGCAGCTTAGTGTTGGGGGGGGAAGATACGCAGTATTTT
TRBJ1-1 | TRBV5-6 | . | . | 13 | CASSLVGVTEAFF | TGTGCCAGCAGCTTGGTGGGAGTCACTGAAGCTTTCTTT
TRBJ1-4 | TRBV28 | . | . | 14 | CASSFAQPNEKLFF | TGTGCCAGCAGTTTCGCACAGCCTAATGAAAAACTGTTTTTT
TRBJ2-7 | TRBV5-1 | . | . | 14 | CASSPKGERYEQYF | TGCGCCAGCAGCCCCAAGGGGGAAAGGTACGAGCAGTACTTC
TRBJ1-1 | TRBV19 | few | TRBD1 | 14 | CASSDRGPNTEAFF | TGTGCCAGTAGTGACAGGGGCCCTAACACTGAAGCTTTCTTT
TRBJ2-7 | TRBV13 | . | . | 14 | CASTRQEEAYEQYF | TGTGCCAGCACCCGACAGGAGGAGGCTTACGAGCAGTACTTC
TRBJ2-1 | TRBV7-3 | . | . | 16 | CASSSVGSSSYNEQFF | TGTGCCAGCAGCTCAGTCGGGAGTAGCTCCTACAATGAGCAGTTCTTC
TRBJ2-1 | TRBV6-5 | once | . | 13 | CASSSTDYNEQFF | TGTGCCAGCAGTTCAACAGATTACAATGAGCAGTTCTTC
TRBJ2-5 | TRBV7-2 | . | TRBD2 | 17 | CASSQDPAGGPGETQYF | TGTGCCAGCAGCCAGGATCCAGCGGGAGGGCCGGGGGAGACCCAGTACTTC
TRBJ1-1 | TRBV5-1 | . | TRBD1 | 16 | CASSLFRQGMSTEAFF | TGCGCCAGCAGCTTGTTTCGACAGGGCATGAGCACTGAAGCTTTCTTT
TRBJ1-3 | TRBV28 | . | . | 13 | CASSLGPGNTIYF | TGTGCCAGCAGTTTAGGGCCTGGAAACACCATATATTTT
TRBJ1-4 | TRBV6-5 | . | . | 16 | CASSYSEGPWREKLFF | TGTGCCAGCAGTTACTCGGAAGGGCCCTGGCGAGAAAAACTGTTTTTT
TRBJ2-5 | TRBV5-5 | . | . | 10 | CASSMETQYF | TGTGCCAGCAGCATGGAGACCCAGTACTTC
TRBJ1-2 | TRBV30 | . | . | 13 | CAWDHGTISGYTF | TGTGCCTGGGATCATGGCACCATCAGTGGCTACACCTTC